These 30 T cell receptor beta chains share one sample of origin, sequenced in a study of fetal regulatory T cell absence and autoimmunity. Assay used: immunoSEQ multiplex PCR; TCRdb lists only in-frame clones, some missing. The top ten clones hold roughly 2% of a sample with 95,000 to 100,000 clones, 72% of them seen once. Sequenced input: pancreas tissue. The receptors were sampled from a male donor with IPEX syndrome.

V gene TRBV29-1 combines with J gene TRBJ1-1, with 8 bases aligning to TRBD1. Germline V gives CDR1 SQVTM, CDR2 ANQGSEA. Unmatched junction bases numbered 7, after V lost 5 bases and J lost 5 bases. The CDR3 spans 13 residues. The chain's CDR3 is CSVRQGIWTEAFF. CDR3 in DNA: TGCAGCGTTAGACAGGGGATCTGGACTGAAGCTTTCTTT.

The rearrangement uses TRBV2 and TRBJ1-1; TRBD1 aligns across 8 bases. The CDR3 consists of 12 residues. J gave up 6 bases and V 6 bases, and 3 bases lay outside the gene matches. Germline CDR1 and CDR2: SNHLY and FYNNEI. This CDR3 reads CASSLTGAEAFF. The DNA for the CDR3 is TGTGCCAGCAGCTTGACAGGGGCTGAAGCTTTCTTT.

V is TRBV4-1 and J is TRBJ1-3; the D is unclear. The germline gives CDR1 MGHRA, CDR2 YSYEKL. Trimming pared 0 bases from V and 4 bases from J, leaving 1 base between. The CDR3 has 12 residues. DNA of the CDR3: TGCGCCAGCAGCCAAGACGGAAACACCATATATTTT. Translated: CASSQDGNTIYF.

The genes are TRBV15 and TRBJ2-1; 13 nucleotides line up with TRBD2. Trimming cost V 0 bases and J 8 bases; bases outside gene matches: 4. Looked up from germline, CDR1 is LNHNV and CDR2 is YYDKDF (reference sequence). This CDR3 has 16 amino acids. The CDR3 loop is CATSRDRGLAGDEQFF. The CDR3 DNA reads TGTGCCACCAGCAGAGATCGTGGACTAGCGGGAGATGAGCAGTTCTTC.

This clone was found a few times. V usage is TRBV29-1 and J usage is TRBJ2-3; weak D call: TRBD1 (5 bases). V was pared by 4 bases and J by 0 bases, with 11 bases between. This CDR3 has 14 amino acids. The V gene's germline CDR1 is SQVTM and CDR2 ANQGSEA. CDR3 DNA: TGCAGCGTTGCCAGGGTTTTTAGCACAGATACGCAGTATTTT. Amino acid sequence: CSVARVFSTDTQYF.

V gene TRBV7-9 combines with J gene TRBJ2-7; 9 bases map to TRBD1. The germline V gene encodes CDR1 SEHNR and CDR2 FQNEAQ (reference sequence). V lost 5 bases to trimming and J lost 1 base; unmatched junction nucleotides: 6. The CDR3 contains 15 residues. The CDR3 reads CASSPWTGVSYEQYF. CDR3 DNA: TGTGCCAGCAGCCCATGGACAGGGGTTTCCTACGAGCAGTACTTC.

This chain links TRBV9 with TRBJ2-5; no clear D. Trimming shortened V by 3 bases and J by 1 base, and 10 bases separated the two germline ends. Germline loops: CDR1 SGDLS, CDR2 YYNGEE. This CDR3 spans 14 amino acids. CDR3 DNA sequence: TGTGCCAGCAGCGCCGAACTCCCCCAAGAGACCCAGTACTTC. Translating it yields CASSAELPQETQYF.

This rearrangement joins TRBV2 to TRBJ1-3; D is possibly TRBD1 (6 bases). V lost 4 bases and J lost 0, with 16 bases in between. This CDR3 region has 17 residues. The germline CDR1 and CDR2 sequences are SNHLY and FYNNEI. The CDR3 reads CASSGGGGEHSGNTIYF. The CDR3 nucleotides are TGTGCCAGCAGTGGCGGGGGCGGCGAACACTCTGGAAACACCATATATTTT.

This clone was detected once. The chain joins TRBV9 to TRBJ2-3; D might be TRBD1 or TRBD2, each matching 5 bases. Germline V lookup: CDR1 SGDLS, CDR2 YYNGEE. The germline V and J ends were trimmed by 4 bases and 1 base, with 16 bases remaining between them. CDR3 size: 16 residues. The CDR3, as DNA: TGTGCCAGCAGCCTCCCGCACCAGGGAGGCACAGATACGCAGTATTTT. This sequence encodes CASSLPHQGGTDTQYF.

The sample holds a few counts of this clone. The rearrangement joins TRBV9 to TRBJ1-6; the D gene is possibly TRBD1 (5 bases). In germline, CDR1 is SGDLS, CDR2 YYNGEE. This CDR3 spans 15 amino acids. V lost 0 bases, J lost 4 bases, and 8 bases lay in between. CDR3: CASSVGHRYNSPLHF. The CDR3 nucleotides are TGTGCCAGCAGCGTAGGTCACAGGTATAATTCACCCCTCCACTTT.

V gene TRBV11-2 combines with J gene TRBJ2-7; D uncertain. Trimming shortened V by 2 bases and J by 5 bases, and 16 bases separated the two germline ends. The germline V gene has CDR1 SGHAT and CDR2 FQNNGV. The CDR3 runs 15 residues. The CDR3 region has the DNA TGTGCCAGCAGCTTAACGGCCCCATTTGGAAACGAGCAGTACTTC. Protein product: CASSLTAPFGNEQYF.

The rearrangement joins TRBV10-3 to TRBJ1-2, with D tentatively TRBD1 (6 bases). The CDR3 has 16 residues. Per germline, CDR1 ENHRY and CDR2 SYGVKD. V was cut by 6 bases and J by 4 bases, with 21 bases left in between. CDR3 DNA sequence: TGTGCCATCAGGGGGGACGGGACACCACGATTCTATGGCTACACCTTC. It codes for CAIRGDGTPRFYGYTF.

As regards this clone: At one end the junction does not follow the germline gene, possibly because of a read error. The chain combines TRBV7-7 with TRBJ2-1; 10 bases fit TRBD1. CDR1 and CDR2 from the germline V gene are SSHAT and FNYEAQ (reference sequence). The CDR3 has 15 residues. CDR3 protein: CASSLGQGVHNEQFF. CDR3 DNA: TGTGCTAGCAGCTTAGGACAGGGGGTCCACAATGAGCAGTTCTTC.

In this sample, this clone turned up once. The chain carries TRBV4-3 and TRBJ2-2; a weak D match, TRBD2 (5 bases). The CDR3 loop spans 13 amino acids. Germline-derived CDR1 and CDR2 are LGHNA and YSLEER. Trimming removed 4 bases at V and 7 bases at J, with 10 bases between. The CDR3 region is CASSPFGDGELFF. The CDR3 DNA sequence: TGCGCCAGCAGCCCCTTCGGGGACGGGGAGCTGTTTTTT.

The chain employs TRBV7-6 and TRBJ1-2; 8 positions match TRBD1. The CDR3 runs to 17 residues. Germline CDR1 and CDR2: SGHVS and FNYEAQ. With 2 bases clipped from V and 0 bases from J, the junction kept 8 bases outside the gene matches. The DNA of the CDR3 is TGTGCCAGCAGCTTATATCTTGGGACAGGAGCTAACTATGGCTACACCTTC. This translates into CASSLYLGTGANYGYTF.

The chain links TRBV5-6 to TRBJ2-1; a weak D match, TRBD1 (5 bases). From germline, CDR1 is SGHDT and CDR2 YYEEEE. V gave up 0 bases and J gave up 2 bases, with 9 bases separating them. This CDR3 is 15 amino acids long. The CDR3: CASSLGRQPYNEQFF. The CDR3 DNA reads TGTGCCAGCAGCTTGGGTCGACAGCCCTACAATGAGCAGTTCTTC. The variable domain in full, with the rest retrieved from reference TRBV5-6 and TRBJ2-1, is DAGVTQSPTHLIKTRGQQVTLRCSPKSGHDTVSWYQQALGQGPQFIFQYYEEEERQRGNFPDRFSGHQFPNYSSELNVNALLLGDSALYLCASSLGRQPYNEQFFGPGTRLTVL.

The CDR3 protein is CASSSSGQSNTEAFF. DNA of the CDR3: TGTGCCAGCAGCAGCTCGGGACAGTCGAACACTGAAGCTTTCTTT. This chain uses TRBV5-4 with TRBJ1-1; TRBD1 aligns across 7 bases. Germline CDR1 and CDR2: SGHNT and YYREEE (reference sequence). Trimming took 4 bases from V and 1 from J; bases not matched to a gene: 7. The CDR3 has 15 amino acids. Combining the CDR3 with reference TRBV5-4 and TRBJ1-1 gives the whole variable domain ETGVTQSPTHLIKTRGQQVTLRCSSQSGHNTVSWYQQALGQGPQFIFQYYREEENGRGNFPPRFSGLQFPNYSSELNVNALELDDSALYLCASSSSGQSNTEAFFGQGTRLTVV.

A few counts support this clone. This chain connects TRBV30 to TRBJ2-2; 11 bases match TRBD1. V dropped 3 bases and J dropped 6; count of bases not matched to a gene: 0. The CDR3 totals 13 residues. CDR1 and CDR2 from the germline V gene are GTSNPN and SVGIG (reference sequence). The CDR3 nucleotides read TGTGCCTGGAGGGACAGGGGGCCCGGGGAGCTGTTTTTT. The encoded protein is CAWRDRGPGELFF.

The chain links TRBV6-6 to TRBJ1-2, with TRBD1 identical over 8 bases. The CDR3 runs 12 residues. Germline V lookup: CDR1 MNHNY, CDR2 SVGAGI (reference sequence). Losses at the gene ends were 11 bases for V and 4 bases for J; bases not matched to a gene: 6. CDR3 in DNA: TGTGCCGGTACAGACAGGGGCTATGGCTACACCTTC. It encodes CAGTDRGYGYTF.

The chain is built from TRBV27 and TRBJ2-4, with D possibly being TRBD2 (6 bases). This CDR3 has 15 residues. The V end was cut by 4 bases, the J end by 4 bases, with 14 bases between. Germline V CDR1 and CDR2: MNHEY, SMNVEV (reference sequence). CDR3: CASSWGDAPKNIQYF. CDR3 sequence (DNA): TGTGCCAGCAGTTGGGGGGACGCCCCAAAAAACATTCAGTACTTC.

The CDR3 is CASSPAGGGDSNQPQHF. DNA for the CDR3: TGTGCCAGCAGCCCTGCAGGGGGCGGGGATAGCAATCAGCCCCAGCATTTT. This chain connects TRBV7-4 to TRBJ1-5; 8 bases line up with TRBD1. There are 17 residues in the CDR3. Trimming took 5 bases from V and 0 from J; bases not matched to a gene: 9. Germline V gene sequence: CDR1 SGHVT, CDR2 SQSDAQ. The full variable domain, in which reference TRBV7-4 and TRBJ1-5 provide the parts outside the CDR3, is GAGVSQSPRYKVAKRGRDVALRCDSISGHVTLYWYRQTLGQGSEVLTYSQSDAQRDKSGRPSGRFSAERPERSVSTLKIQRTEQGDSAVYLCASSPAGGGDSNQPQHFGDGTRLSIL.

The chain is built from TRBV30 and TRBJ2-7, with TRBD2 matching 10 bases. J lost 6 bases, V lost 0 bases, and 2 bases had no gene match. The germline V gene encodes CDR1 GTSNPN and CDR2 SVGIG (reference sequence). CDR3 length equals 13 residues. The DNA for the CDR3 is TGTGCCTGGAGTGTAACTAGCGGGACCGAGCAGTACTTC. It encodes CAWSVTSGTEQYF. The full variable domain, with the rest looked up from reference TRBV30 and TRBJ2-7, is SQTIHQWPATLVQPVGSPLSLECTVEGTSNPNLYWYRQAAGRGLQLLFYSVGIGQISSEVPQNLSASRPQDRQFILSSKKLLLSDSGFYLCAWSVTSGTEQYFGPGTRLTVT.

This chain links TRBV1 with TRBJ1-6. TRBV1 is labeled a pseudogene. The CDR3 is 16 residues long. CDR3 nucleotide sequence: TGCACCAGCAGCCAAGATCACGGGGTGAGGAGTTCACCCCTCCACTTT. Its translation is CTSSQDHGVRSSPLHF.

This sequence joins TRBV2 and TRBJ2-7, with 10 bases matching TRBD2. Trimming cost V 2 bases and J 2 bases; bases outside gene matches: 3. The V gene's germline CDR1 is SNHLY and CDR2 FYNNEI. The CDR3 length is 15 residues. CDR3 loop: CASSERSGGAYEQYF. For the CDR3, the DNA is TGTGCCAGCAGTGAAAGGAGCGGGGGGGCCTACGAGCAGTACTTC.

This clone was observed a single time. The J gene is TRBJ2-4, the V gene TRBV6-5, with D perhaps matching TRBD1 (5 bases). Germline assignment: CDR1 MNHEY and CDR2 SVGAGI. With 6 bases removed from V and 2 bases from J, the gap between germline ends came to 14 bases. The CDR3 is 15 amino acids. CDR3 protein: CASSRAQGSKNIQYF. The CDR3, as DNA: TGTGCCAGCAGCCGCGCCCAGGGATCCAAAAACATTCAGTACTTC.

V gene TRBV5-1 combines with J gene TRBJ2-1; 10 nucleotides align to TRBD2. Germline CDR1 reads SGHRS; CDR2 reads YFSETQ. There are 15 residues in the CDR3. The V segment lost 3 bases and the J segment 3 bases; nucleotides outside the gene matches: 3. The CDR3 bases are TGCGCCAGCAGCTCCACTAGCGGGGACTACAATGAGCAGTTCTTC. Its translation is CASSSTSGDYNEQFF.

The table lists this clone with a count of one. The chain recombines TRBV6-6 with TRBJ2-2; no clear D gene. The germline gives CDR1 MNHNY, CDR2 SVGAGI (reference sequence). V was trimmed by 7 bases and J by 2 bases, leaving 14 bases between them. The CDR3 spans 15 residues. CDR3 sequence: CASTNRRTNTGELFF. CDR3 bases: TGTGCCAGCACCAACCGACGGACCAACACCGGGGAGCTGTTTTTT.

The chain recombines TRBV29-1 with TRBJ1-1; D is possibly TRBD1 (5 bases). CDR3 length equals 11 residues. Germline CDR1 and CDR2: SQVTM and ANQGSEA. Between the trimmed V and J ends, which lost 7 bases and 4 bases, there was a span of 10 bases. The DNA of the CDR3 is TGCAGCGCGACAGAGGCCACTGAAGCTTTCTTT. Protein product: CSATEATEAFF.

This clone has a handful of counts. V and J are TRBV29-1 and TRBJ2-3, with 10 bases aligning to TRBD2. With V trimmed by 4 bases and J by 3 bases, 4 bases remained unmatched. Germline loops: CDR1 SQVTM, CDR2 ANQGSEA. This CDR3 spans 14 amino acids. CDR3 in DNA: TGCAGCGTTGGAGCAGCGGGGGGGACAGATACGCAGTATTTT. This gives the protein CSVGAAGGTDTQYF.

The chain uses TRBV20-1 and TRBJ2-3; the D call may be TRBD1 or TRBD2 (5 bases each). This CDR3 is 11 amino acids long. The germline CDR1 and CDR2 sequences are DFQATT and SNEGSKA (reference sequence). V was cut by 7 bases and J by 5 bases, with 10 bases left in between. The DNA for the CDR3 is TGCAGTGTCGGGGCTAAAGATACGCAGTATTTT. This translates into CSVGAKDTQYF.